Below are 20 T cell receptor beta chains sequenced from a single sample in a study of blood T cells in healthy people across ages. Together with a sample-barcoded 5' primer, a J-beta primer mix was included in a second PCR lasting about 7 to 11 cycles. TCRdb used MiXCR to reprocess the 5' RACE reads, holding one entry per CDR3 protein. The sample has 1 million or so distinct CDR3 sequences; 40% to 55% are singletons. The material sequenced was blood. Receptor source: a woman aged 60-75 years in good health.

The chain carries TRBV5-1 and TRBJ2-3; 9 bases match TRBD2. Trimming removed 4 bases from V and 8 bases from J; junction bases left unmatched: 8. This CDR3 is built from 14 residues. Per the germline V gene, CDR1 is SGHRS and CDR2 is YFSETQ. The CDR3 protein is CASSRGLAYGTQYF. DNA for the CDR3: TGCGCCAGCAGCCGTGGACTAGCGTATGGTACGCAGTATTTT.

The table lists this clonotype with a few counts. J is TRBJ1-1 and V is TRBV3-1; D not resolved. The CDR3 totals 13 residues. Germline CDR1 LGHDT, CDR2 YNNKEL (reference sequence). Trimming left V 2 bases short and J 0 bases short, with 4 bases between. CDR3 protein: CASSQSVNTEAFF. The CDR3 DNA reads TGTGCCAGCAGCCAATCTGTGAACACTGAAGCTTTCTTT. The variable domain in full, with the rest retrieved from reference TRBV3-1 and TRBJ1-1, is DTAVSQTPKYLVTQMGNDKSIKCEQNLGHDTMYWYKQDSKKFLKIMFSYNNKELIINETVPNRFSPKSPDKAHLNLHINSLELGDSAVYFCASSQSVNTEAFFGQGTRLTVV.

The genes are TRBV6-1 and TRBJ2-5; 8 bases map to TRBD2. Germline loops: CDR1 MNHNS, CDR2 SASEGT. The CDR3 contains 15 residues. V was clipped by 5 bases and J by 4 bases; unmatched bases: 9. The CDR3: CASSSGTRVGETQYF. The DNA of the CDR3 is TGTGCCAGCAGTTCCGGGACTAGAGTGGGAGAGACCCAGTACTTC.

The chain employs TRBV20-1 and TRBJ2-2, with 7 bases lining up with TRBD2. The V gene end was trimmed by 6 bases and the J gene end by 6 bases; junction bases not matched to a gene: 10. Germline lookup yields CDR1 DFQATT and CDR2 SNEGSKA (reference sequence). The CDR3 has 14 amino acids. CDR3: CSARTRSIAGELFF. The CDR3 DNA is TGCAGTGCCCGGACTAGGTCAATAGCCGGGGAGCTGTTTTTT.

This clonotype was detected only a few times. The gene calls are TRBV29-1 and TRBJ2-3; 13 positions match TRBD2. This CDR3 is 13 amino acids long. Germline CDR1 SQVTM, CDR2 ANQGSEA. The ends lost 6 bases at V and 6 bases at J; junction bases unmatched: 3. CDR3 in DNA: TGCAGCGTCTCGACTAGCGGGAGGGATACGCAGTATTTT. This gives the protein CSVSTSGRDTQYF.

The V call is TRBV20-1, the J call TRBJ2-5, with TRBD2 matching over 7 bases. The CDR3 extends over 18 amino acids. Germline values: CDR1 DFQATT, CDR2 SNEGSKA (reference sequence). Unmatched junction bases numbered 25, after V lost 1 base and J lost 11 bases. CDR3 sequence (DNA): TGCAGTGCTAGAGGCCCATCTATGACTAGCAGCCGGTACAATGAGCAGTACTTC. This sequence encodes CSARGPSMTSSRYNEQYF.

This clonotype was detected only a few times. The chain couples TRBV12-3 or TRBV12-4 to TRBJ1-2; D is ambiguous. The CDR3 length is 14 residues. The germline V and J ends were trimmed by 2 bases and 6 bases, with 13 bases remaining between them. CDR3: CASSLIAQVNGYTF. The CDR3 bases are TGTGCCAGCAGTTTAATCGCCCAGGTTAATGGCTACACCTTC.

V is TRBV5-6 and J is TRBJ1-2; D is perhaps TRBD1 (6 bases). Trimming removed 2 bases at V and 8 bases at J, with 25 bases between. Germline CDR1 reads SGHDT; CDR2 reads YYEEEE. This CDR3 has 17 residues. CDR3 amino acids: CASSLKGTLKMDSGYTF. The CDR3 DNA reads as TGTGCCAGCAGCTTAAAGGGGACGCTTAAGATGGACAGCGGCTACACCTTC.

The CDR3 DNA reads TGTGCCAGCAGCTTAAAGGGGCGCAGCTCCTACAATGAGCAGTTCTTC. Its translation: CASSLKGRSSYNEQFF. The rearrangement joins TRBV7-8 to TRBJ2-1, with a tentative D call TRBD1 (5 bases). The CDR3 contains 16 residues. Trimming stripped 2 bases from V and 0 bases from J, with 11 bases between. CDR1 is SGHVS and CDR2 is FQNEAQ in the germline V gene.

The sample holds a few counts of this clonotype. The chain couples TRBV20-1 to TRBJ2-7; 9 bases are shared with TRBD1. CDR3 length: 14 amino acids. The J segment lost 3 bases and the V segment lost 3 bases, leaving 6 bases of the junction unmatched. Germline CDR1 and CDR2: DFQATT and SNEGSKA (reference sequence). Here the CDR3 DNA reads TGCAGTGCTAGGGGGGGACAGGGTGTCTACGAGCAGTACTTC. Protein sequence: CSARGGQGVYEQYF.

This chain links TRBV5-5 with TRBJ2-7; D is perhaps TRBD1 (5 bases). The end of the DNA aligns better with TRBJ2-5, so the J call may be wrong. There are 15 residues in the CDR3. Germline CDR1 SGHKS, CDR2 YYEKEE (reference sequence). The CDR3 loop reads CASSLFAGKRETQYF. The CDR3 DNA sequence: TGTGCCAGCAGCTTGTTTGCAGGGAAAAGAGAGACCCAGTACTTC.

This clonotype was counted a few times. J is TRBJ2-1 and V is TRBV27; weak D call: TRBD1 (7 bases). The CDR3 has 12 amino acids. The germline V and J ends were trimmed by 10 bases and 6 bases, with 13 bases remaining between them. The germline V gene has CDR1 MNHEY and CDR2 SMNVEV (reference sequence). CDR3 sequence reads: CATGQGGNEQFF. CDR3 DNA sequence: TGTGCCACTGGGCAGGGGGGCAATGAGCAGTTCTTC.

This clonotype was detected only a few times. This chain links TRBV7-9 with TRBJ2-7, with D hard to call. The CDR3 has 14 residues. V lost 5 bases to trimming and J lost 0 bases, with 11 bases between them. The germline gives CDR1 SEHNR, CDR2 FQNEAQ (reference sequence). CDR3 sequence (DNA): TGTGCCAGCAGCCCAAATACCTACTCCTACGAGCAGTACTTC. Its protein product is CASSPNTYSYEQYF.

V usage is TRBV20-1 and J usage is TRBJ1-6; 9 bases fit TRBD1. The germline gives CDR1 DFQATT, CDR2 SNEGSKA (reference sequence). The V and J ends lost 0 bases and 8 bases, in that order; junction bases with no gene match: 11. The CDR3 covers 17 residues. In DNA form, the CDR3 reads TGCAGTGCTAGAGATCTAAACAGGGGGCCGGATTATTCACCCCTCCACTTT. Its protein product is CSARDLNRGPDYSPLHF.

V and J are TRBV9 and TRBJ2-1; 12 bases line up with TRBD2. Trimming took 0 bases from V and 3 from J; bases not matched to a gene: 7. Germline loops: CDR1 SGDLS, CDR2 YYNGEE. The CDR3 consists of 18 residues. CDR3 bases: TGTGCCAGCAGCGTAGGGTCTAGCGGGAGGGCCCTCTACAATGAGCAGTTCTTC. Its protein is CASSVGSSGRALYNEQFF.

V gene TRBV11-2 combines with J gene TRBJ2-5; D remains unclear. Near its end, the DNA agrees better with TRBJ2-7, so the J call may be wrong. Per the germline V gene, CDR1 is SGHAT and CDR2 is FQNNGV. This CDR3 spans 12 amino acids. CDR3 coding DNA: TGTGCCAGCAGCTTTATGTCCAACGAGCAGTACTTC. Translating gives CASSFMSNEQYF.

This clonotype was recorded a few times. The V and J genes are TRBV28 and TRBJ2-1; D is uncertain. The ends were cut back, 3 bases at V and 0 bases at J, with 9 bases in the middle. Germline V gives CDR1 MDHEN, CDR2 SYDVKM. This CDR3 has 15 residues. The CDR3 nucleotides read TGTGCCAGCAGTTTGCAGTTTAGCTCCTACAATGAGCAGTTCTTC. As protein: CASSLQFSSYNEQFF.

This clonotype was counted between two and nine times. The chain recombines TRBV5-1 with TRBJ2-7; a possible D gene is TRBD2 (6 bases). This CDR3 region has 14 residues. Germline V gene data show CDR1 as SGHRS and CDR2 as YFSETQ. V dropped 10 bases and J dropped 1 base, with 18 bases sitting between them. This CDR3 is CAPWAGTPSYEQYF. The DNA for the CDR3 is TGCGCCCCCTGGGCGGGAACGCCATCCTACGAGCAGTACTTC.

The chain joins TRBV9 to TRBJ2-7; no firm D call. V was trimmed by 2 bases and J by 0 bases, leaving 12 bases between them. Looked up from germline, CDR1 is SGDLS and CDR2 is YYNGEE. The CDR3 runs to 15 residues. DNA of the CDR3: TGTGCCAGCAGCGTCTCTCTAGAAAGCTCCTACGAGCAGTACTTC. Its translation: CASSVSLESSYEQYF.

V usage is TRBV24-1 and J usage is TRBJ2-7; D is ambiguous. Trimming pared 3 bases from V and 0 bases from J, leaving 8 bases between. Per germline, CDR1 KGHDR and CDR2 SFDVKD. The CDR3 is 14 amino acids. CDR3 loop: CATSDVHASYEQYF. The DNA for the CDR3 is TGTGCCACCAGTGATGTGCACGCCTCCTACGAGCAGTACTTC.